This T cell receptor (beta chain) was documented in a study of metastatic and nonmetastatic thyroid tumors. The overall study: Across blood and tumor or nodule tissue, repertoires from malignant and benign thyroid patients were compared with one another.

Study results and caveats: A significant increase in TCR beta diversity was reportedly seen in malignant thyroid tumors relative to benign nodules, in blood and tumor.

TCRdb reanalyzed the PCR reads via MiXCR. Of around 20,000 clones listed, about a quarter are singletons. Trimming stripped 3 bases from V and 7 bases from J, with 7 bases between. The germline V gene has CDR1 MNHEY and CDR2 SMNVEV (reference sequence). The CDR3 covers 12 residues. This clone is termed medium-sized. Its antigen is as yet unknown. Thyroid surgery took place with no prior treatment in any patient. Sequenced sample: blood. The chain couples TRBV27 to TRBJ2-1; D is undetermined. The TCR was taken from a female donor with papillary thyroid cancer or a benign thyroid nodule (not recorded which). Some clones in this sample may be carry-over from other donors' samples. CDR3 loop: CASSFGENEQFF. The CDR3 DNA reads as TGTGCCAGCAGTTTTGGAGAAAATGAGCAGTTCTTC.